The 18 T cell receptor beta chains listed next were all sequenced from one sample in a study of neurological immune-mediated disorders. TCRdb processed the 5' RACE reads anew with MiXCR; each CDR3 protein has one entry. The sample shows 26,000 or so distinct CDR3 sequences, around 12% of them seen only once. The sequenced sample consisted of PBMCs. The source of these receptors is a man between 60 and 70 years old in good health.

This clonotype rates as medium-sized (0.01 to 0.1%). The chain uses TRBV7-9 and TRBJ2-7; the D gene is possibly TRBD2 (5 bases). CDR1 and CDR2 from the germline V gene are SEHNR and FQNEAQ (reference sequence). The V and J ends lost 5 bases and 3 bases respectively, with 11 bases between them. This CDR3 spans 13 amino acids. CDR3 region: CASSTGNLYEQYF. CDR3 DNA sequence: TGTGCCAGCAGCACCGGGAACCTCTACGAGCAGTACTTC.

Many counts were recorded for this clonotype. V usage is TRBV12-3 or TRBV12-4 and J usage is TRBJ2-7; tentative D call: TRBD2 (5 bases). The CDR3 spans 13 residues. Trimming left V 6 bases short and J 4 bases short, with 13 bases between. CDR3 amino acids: CASRRSSIYEQYF. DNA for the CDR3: TGTGCCAGCAGGCGCTCTAGCATTTACGAGCAGTACTTC.

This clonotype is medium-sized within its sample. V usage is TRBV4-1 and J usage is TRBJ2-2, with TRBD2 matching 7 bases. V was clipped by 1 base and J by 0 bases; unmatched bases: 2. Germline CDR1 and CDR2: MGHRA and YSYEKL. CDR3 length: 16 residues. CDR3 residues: CASSQASGANTGELFF. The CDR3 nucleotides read TGCGCCAGCAGCCAAGCTAGCGGAGCGAACACCGGGGAGCTGTTTTTT.

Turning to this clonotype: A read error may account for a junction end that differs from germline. CDR3 DNA sequence: TGCGCCAGAAGCTTGGAAGCGGCCCGCACAGATAAGCAGTATTTT. Its translation: CARSLEAARTDKQYF. The rearrangement uses TRBV5-1 and TRBJ2-3, with D possibly TRBD2 on 5 matching bases. CDR1 and CDR2 from the germline V gene are SGHRS and YFSETQ. The CDR3 consists of 15 residues.

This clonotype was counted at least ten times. CDR3 sequence reads: CSAYLAGAADTQYF. The CDR3 nucleotides are TGCAGTGCTTATCTAGCGGGGGCGGCAGATACGCAGTATTTT. This chain links TRBV20-1 with TRBJ2-3, with 10 bases fitting TRBD2. Losses at the gene ends were 5 bases for V and 4 bases for J; bases not matched to a gene: 6. This CDR3 has 14 residues. Germline CDR1 reads DFQATT; CDR2 reads SNEGSKA (reference sequence).

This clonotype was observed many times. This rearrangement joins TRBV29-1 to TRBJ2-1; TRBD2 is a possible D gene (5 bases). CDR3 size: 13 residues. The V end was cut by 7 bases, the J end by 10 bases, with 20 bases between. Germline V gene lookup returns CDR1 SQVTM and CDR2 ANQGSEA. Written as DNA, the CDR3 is TGCAGCGCGTCACTAGGTGGAGGTTGGGAGCAGTTCTTC. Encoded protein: CSASLGGGWEQFF.

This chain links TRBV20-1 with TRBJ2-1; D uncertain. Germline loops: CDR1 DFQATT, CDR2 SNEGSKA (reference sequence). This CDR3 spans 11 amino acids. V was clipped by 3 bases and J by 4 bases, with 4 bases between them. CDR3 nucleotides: TGCAGTGCTAGCAGATACAATGAGCAGTTCTTC. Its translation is CSASRYNEQFF.

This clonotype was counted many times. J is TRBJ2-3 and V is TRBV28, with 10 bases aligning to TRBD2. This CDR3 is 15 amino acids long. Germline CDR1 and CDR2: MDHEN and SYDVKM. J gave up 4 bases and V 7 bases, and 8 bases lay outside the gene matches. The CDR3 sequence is CASKQREGLPDTQYF. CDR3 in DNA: TGTGCCAGCAAGCAGCGGGAGGGCCTTCCAGATACGCAGTATTTT.

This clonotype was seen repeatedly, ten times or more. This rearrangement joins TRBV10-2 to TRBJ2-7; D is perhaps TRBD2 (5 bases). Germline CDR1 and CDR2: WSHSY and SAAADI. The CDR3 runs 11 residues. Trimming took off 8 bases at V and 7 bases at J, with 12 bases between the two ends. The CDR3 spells CASATGIEQYF. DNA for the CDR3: TGCGCCAGCGCGACGGGGATTGAGCAGTACTTC.

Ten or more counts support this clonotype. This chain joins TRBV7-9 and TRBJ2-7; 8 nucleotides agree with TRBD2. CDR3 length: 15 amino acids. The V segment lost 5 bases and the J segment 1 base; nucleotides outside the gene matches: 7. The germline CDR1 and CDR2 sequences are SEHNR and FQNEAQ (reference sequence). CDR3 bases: TGTGCCAGCAGCCCGGACCCTAGCGGGTCCTACGAGCAGTACTTC. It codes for CASSPDPSGSYEQYF.

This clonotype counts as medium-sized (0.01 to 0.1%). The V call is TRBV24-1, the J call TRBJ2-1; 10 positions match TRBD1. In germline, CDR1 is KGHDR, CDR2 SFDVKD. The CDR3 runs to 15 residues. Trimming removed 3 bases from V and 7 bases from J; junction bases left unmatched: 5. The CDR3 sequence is CATSDRQGARNEQFF. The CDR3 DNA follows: TGTGCCACCAGTGATAGACAGGGGGCGCGGAATGAGCAGTTCTTC.

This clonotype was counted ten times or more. The DNA of the CDR3 is TGTGCCAGCAGCTCTGGGACCGGGGAGCTGTTTTTT. Residues: CASSSGTGELFF. The genes are TRBV5-5 and TRBJ2-2; D gene unclear. Trimming cost V 3 bases and J 5 bases, with 5 bases left between them. CDR3 length: 12 amino acids. In germline, CDR1 is SGHKS, CDR2 YYEKEE (reference sequence). Filled out from reference TRBV5-5 and TRBJ2-2, the complete variable domain reads DAGVTQSPTHLIKTRGQQVTLRCSPISGHKSVSWYQQVLGQGPQFIFQYYEKEERGRGNFPDRFSARQFPNYSSELNVNALLLGDSALYLCASSSGTGELFFGEGSRLTVL.

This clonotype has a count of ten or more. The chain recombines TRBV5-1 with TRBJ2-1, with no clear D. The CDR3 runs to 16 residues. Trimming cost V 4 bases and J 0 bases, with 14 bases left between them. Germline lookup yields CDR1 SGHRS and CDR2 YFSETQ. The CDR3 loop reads CASSPSTASSYNEQFF. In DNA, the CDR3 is TGCGCCAGCAGCCCCTCGACGGCAAGCTCCTACAATGAGCAGTTCTTC.

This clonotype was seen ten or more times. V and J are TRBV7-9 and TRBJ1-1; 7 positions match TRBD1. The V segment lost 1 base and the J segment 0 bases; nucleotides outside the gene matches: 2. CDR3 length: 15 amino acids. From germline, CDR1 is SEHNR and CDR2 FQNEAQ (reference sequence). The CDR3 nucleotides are TGTGCCAGCAGCTTAGGACAGGGAGTGAACACTGAAGCTTTCTTT. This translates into CASSLGQGVNTEAFF.

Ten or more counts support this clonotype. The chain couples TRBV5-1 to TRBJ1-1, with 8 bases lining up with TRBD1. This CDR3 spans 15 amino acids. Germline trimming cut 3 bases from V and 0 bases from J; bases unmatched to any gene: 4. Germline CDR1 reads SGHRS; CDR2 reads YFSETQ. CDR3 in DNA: TGCGCCAGCAGCTCGTCGACAGGGGTGAACACTGAAGCTTTCTTT. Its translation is CASSSSTGVNTEAFF. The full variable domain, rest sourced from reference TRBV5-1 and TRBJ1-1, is KAGVTQTPRYLIKTRGQQVTLSCSPISGHRSVSWYQQTPGQGLQFLFEYFSETQRNKGNFPGRFSGRQFSNSRSEMNVSTLELGDSALYLCASSSSTGVNTEAFFGQGTRLTVV.

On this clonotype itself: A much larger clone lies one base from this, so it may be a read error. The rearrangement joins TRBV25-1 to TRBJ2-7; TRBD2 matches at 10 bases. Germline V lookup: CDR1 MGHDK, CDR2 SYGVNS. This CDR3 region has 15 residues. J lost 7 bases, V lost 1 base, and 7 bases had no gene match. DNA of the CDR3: TGTGCCAGCAGTGAATTACTAGCGGGGTGTGGTGAGCAGTACTTC. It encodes CASSELLAGCGEQYF.

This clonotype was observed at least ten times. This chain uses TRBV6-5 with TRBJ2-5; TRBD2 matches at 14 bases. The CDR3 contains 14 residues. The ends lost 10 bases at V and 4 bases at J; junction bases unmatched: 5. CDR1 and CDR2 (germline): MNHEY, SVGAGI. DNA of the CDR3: TGTGCCACGGGACTAGCGGGAGTTTTAGAGACCCAGTACTTC. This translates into CATGLAGVLETQYF.

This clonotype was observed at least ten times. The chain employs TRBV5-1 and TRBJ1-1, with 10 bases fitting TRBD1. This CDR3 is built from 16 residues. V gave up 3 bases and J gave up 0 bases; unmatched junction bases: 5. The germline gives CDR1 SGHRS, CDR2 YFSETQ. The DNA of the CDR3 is TGCGCCAGCAGCTGGACAGGGGGACTCATGAACACTGAAGCTTTCTTT. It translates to CASSWTGGLMNTEAFF. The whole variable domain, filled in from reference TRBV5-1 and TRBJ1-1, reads KAGVTQTPRYLIKTRGQQVTLSCSPISGHRSVSWYQQTPGQGLQFLFEYFSETQRNKGNFPGRFSGRQFSNSRSEMNVSTLELGDSALYLCASSWTGGLMNTEAFFGQGTRLTVV.